The T cell receptor beta chain under discussion was sequenced for a study of shared clonotypes between healthy human individuals. The study's findings and limits: Apart from blood, nothing was sampled; tissue repertoires likely differ.

A few counts support this clone. Its cognate antigen is unknown. Produced via immunoSEQ multiplex PCR; TCRdb's table is partial and in-frame only. The sample carries 450,000 to 650,000 clones, around three quarters recorded once. The study used 85 million or so PBMCs per unsorted sample for genomic DNA. Germline V lookup: CDR1 LNHDA, CDR2 SQIVND (reference sequence). The trim removed 5 bases at V and 5 bases at J, leaving 8 bases unmatched. The CDR3 is made up of 14 amino acids. The chain is built from TRBV19 and TRBJ1-2, with 7 bases aligning to TRBD1. Sequenced: PBMCs. The sequence was obtained from a woman between 40 and 55 years old in good health. Some clones in this sample may be carry-over from other donors' samples. CDR3 sequence reads: CASSPQTGRYGYTF. In DNA, the CDR3 is TGTGCCAGTAGTCCTCAGACAGGGAGATATGGCTACACCTTC. The complete variable domain, with remaining parts taken from reference TRBV19 and TRBJ1-2, reads DGGITQSPKYLFRKEGQNVTLSCEQNLNHDAMYWYRQDPGQGLRLIYYSQIVNDFQKGDIAEGYSVSREKKESFPLTVTSAQKNPTAFYLCASSPQTGRYGYTFGSGTRLTVV.